The 26 T cell receptor beta chains in this list originate from one sample, sequenced in a study of CD8+ T cells in alopecia areata. Treatment in this sample: oral pan-JAK inhibitor, 5-10 mg twice daily. Following RNA extraction, reverse transcription yielded cDNA that acted as the sequencing template. Some clones are missing from TCRdb's copy, which holds only in-frame ones; the method was immunoSEQ multiplex PCR. This repertoire shows 90,000 to 100,000 clones, approximately 66% found once; its top ten account for 15%. This sample comprised CD8+ T cells sorted from blood, obtained at week 4, from a patient treated with tofacitinib. The source of these receptors is a human donor with alopecia areata.

In DNA, the CDR3 is TGTGCCAGCAGTTCCGATATTTGGCGGGGGGACACAGATACGCAGTATTTT. This sequence encodes CASSSDIWRGDTDTQYF. This chain uses TRBV27 with TRBJ2-3, with 8 bases lining up with TRBD2. The CDR3 is 17 amino acids. Unmatched junction bases numbered 11, after V lost 4 bases and J lost 2 bases. Per germline, CDR1 MNHEY and CDR2 SMNVEV (reference sequence).

The sample holds a few counts of this clone. This chain connects TRBV29-1 to TRBJ1-2; D possibly corresponds to TRBD1 (6 bases). V was cut by 4 bases and J by 4 bases, with 22 bases left in between. This CDR3 comprises 16 residues. In germline, CDR1 is SQVTM, CDR2 ANQGSEA. CDR3 coding DNA: TGCAGCGTTGTTAGTTATCAGGGGCCAGGTTTCTATGGCTACACCTTC. The encoded protein is CSVVSYQGPGFYGYTF. The full variable domain, rest sourced from reference TRBV29-1 and TRBJ1-2, is SAVISQKPSRDICQRGTSLTIQCQVDSQVTMMFWYRQQPGQSLTLIATANQGSEATYESGFVIDKFPISRPNLTFSTLTVSNMSPEDSSIYLCSVVSYQGPGFYGYTFGSGTRLTVV.

In the case of this clone: Only one base separates this from a far larger clonotype, so it likely reflects a read error. The chain is built from TRBV7-9 and TRBJ2-7, with a weak D call TRBD2 (7 bases). The CDR3 loop spans 15 amino acids. Germline V gene lookup returns CDR1 SEHNR and CDR2 FQNEAQ (reference sequence). V lost 1 base and J lost 5, with 15 bases in between. The CDR3 DNA reads as TGTGCCAGCAGCTTAGGGGGGGGGCCCGGGGACGAGCAGTACTTC. Translated: CASSLGGGPGDEQYF.

This clone appeared a few times. The J gene is TRBJ1-2, the V gene TRBV28; 7 positions match TRBD1. CDR3 size: 14 residues. CDR1 is MDHEN and CDR2 is SYDVKM in the germline V gene. The J segment lost 8 bases and the V segment lost 4 bases, leaving 10 bases of the junction unmatched. CDR3 loop: CASSSIGTVGGYTF. For the CDR3, the DNA is TGTGCCAGCAGTTCGATCGGGACAGTGGGCGGCTACACCTTC.

Of note for this clone: Within the sample, other DNA sequences also encode this same CDR3. The J gene is TRBJ2-2, the V gene TRBV7-9; D is undetermined. Germline V gene sequence: CDR1 SEHNR, CDR2 FQNEAQ (reference sequence). Trimming stripped 5 bases from V and 0 bases from J, with 4 bases between. The CDR3 has 13 amino acids. CDR3 sequence reads: CASSGTNTGELFF. As DNA, the CDR3 is TGTGCCAGCAGCGGGACGAACACCGGGGAGCTGTTTTTT.

This rearrangement joins TRBV5-1 to TRBJ1-2, with D unresolved. Germline-derived CDR1 and CDR2 are SGHRS and YFSETQ. CDR3 length: 15 residues. The ends were cut back, 0 bases at V and 2 bases at J, with 11 bases in the middle. The CDR3 spells CASSLGLAVNYGYTF. The CDR3 region has the DNA TGCGCCAGCAGCTTGGGGTTGGCAGTCAACTATGGCTACACCTTC.

This clone has only one observation. The chain couples TRBV4-1 to TRBJ2-2, with 11 bases identical to TRBD2. The CDR3 covers 18 residues. V gave up 3 bases and J gave up 6 bases; unmatched junction bases: 12. The V gene's germline CDR1 is MGHRA and CDR2 YSYEKL. CDR3 protein: CASSHEVLGTSGSGELFF. CDR3 bases: TGCGCCAGCAGCCACGAGGTTCTTGGGACTAGCGGATCCGGGGAGCTGTTTTTT.

The rearrangement uses TRBV5-1 and TRBJ1-1, with D unclear. The V gene lost 2 bases and the J gene lost 0 bases, with 5 bases spanning the gap. The CDR3 loop spans 13 amino acids. The germline CDR1 and CDR2 sequences are SGHRS and YFSETQ. The CDR3 is CASSFRMNTEAFF. The CDR3 DNA reads TGCGCCAGCAGCTTTCGGATGAACACTGAAGCTTTCTTT.

This chain links TRBV29-1 with TRBJ2-1; 10 bases match TRBD2. CDR3 length equals 13 residues. V lost 7 bases, J lost 4 bases, and 4 bases stayed unmatched. Per germline, CDR1 SQVTM and CDR2 ANQGSEA. The CDR3 DNA is TGCAGCGGAGGACTAGCGGAATACAATGAGCAGTTCTTC. This encodes CSGGLAEYNEQFF.

V usage is TRBV19 and J usage is TRBJ2-6; D call uncertain. Trimming left V 7 bases short and J 0 bases short, with 4 bases between. Per the germline V gene, CDR1 is LNHDA and CDR2 is SQIVND (reference sequence). This CDR3 comprises 13 residues. The CDR3 sequence: CASTVSGANVLTF. The CDR3 region has the DNA TGTGCCAGTACAGTCTCTGGGGCCAACGTCCTGACTTTC.

This clone was detected ten times or more. The chain couples TRBV7-9 to TRBJ2-7, with D possibly being TRBD1 (6 bases). Germline-derived CDR1 and CDR2 are SEHNR and FQNEAQ (reference sequence). The CDR3 has 15 residues. The V end was cut by 6 bases, the J end by 3 bases, with 18 bases between. This chain's CDR3 is CASRETGRPFYEQYF. The CDR3 bases are TGTGCCAGCAGAGAAACAGGGCGACCTTTCTACGAGCAGTACTTC.

The chain joins TRBV6-6 to TRBJ1-1, with 8 bases fitting TRBD1. With 6 bases clipped from V and 7 bases from J, the junction kept 4 bases outside the gene matches. CDR3 length: 12 residues. CDR1 MNHNY and CDR2 SVGAGI come from the germline V gene (reference sequence). Here the CDR3 reads CASRPGTGEAFF. The CDR3 DNA follows: TGTGCCAGCAGACCCGGGACAGGTGAAGCTTTCTTT.

This chain uses TRBV29-1 with TRBJ2-6; D gene unclear. The V end was cut by 6 bases, the J end by 1 base, with 13 bases between. The CDR3 is 15 residues long. The germline CDR1 and CDR2 sequences are SQVTM and ANQGSEA. CDR3 sequence (DNA): TGCAGCGTAGGGAAAGGGTCATCTGGGGCCAACGTCCTGACTTTC. Protein product: CSVGKGSSGANVLTF.

This sequence joins TRBV27 and TRBJ2-7, with TRBD1 as a possible D gene (8 bases). Trimming shortened V by 7 bases and J by 3 bases, and 22 bases separated the two germline ends. The CDR3 length is 16 residues. The germline CDR1 and CDR2 sequences are MNHEY and SMNVEV (reference sequence). CDR3 in DNA: TGTGCCAGCATCGTAAAGGGAGGGACAGGCTACTACGAGCAGTACTTC. Encoded protein: CASIVKGGTGYYEQYF.

V gene TRBV11-2 combines with J gene TRBJ2-2; TRBD2 matches at 7 bases. CDR1 is SGHAT and CDR2 is FQNNGV in the germline V gene. The length of the CDR3 is 16 residues. The ends lost 10 bases at V and 4 bases at J; junction bases unmatched: 15. The CDR3 spells CATQPGTMSFTGELFF. The CDR3 DNA is TGTGCCACACAACCCGGGACTATGTCGTTCACCGGGGAGCTGTTTTTT.

Comments on this clone: An end of the junction does not agree with germline; a read error may underlie this. The chain uses TRBV7-8 and TRBJ2-3; D is perhaps TRBD2 (5 bases). Germline CDR1 reads SGHVS; CDR2 reads FQNEAQ. This CDR3 contains 14 residues. CDR3 bases: TGTGCCAGCACCTTAGAGGGTAGCACAGATACGCAGTATTTT. It encodes CASTLEGSTDTQYF.

The V call is TRBV4-1, the J call TRBJ1-5, with D unclear. V lost 1 base, J lost 4 bases, and 8 bases lay in between. The CDR3 is made up of 14 amino acids. CDR1 is MGHRA and CDR2 is YSYEKL in the germline V gene. The CDR3 DNA reads TGCGCCAGCAGCCAAGGGAACAGTAATCAGCCCCAGCATTTT. As protein: CASSQGNSNQPQHF.

The V call is TRBV29-1, the J call TRBJ1-2; tentatively, D is TRBD1 (6 bases). This CDR3 is 14 amino acids long. The V end lost 4 bases, the J end lost 8 bases, and 20 bases lay between the germline ends. Germline V gene lookup returns CDR1 SQVTM and CDR2 ANQGSEA. The CDR3 loop is CSVGIASGAGGYTF. CDR3 DNA: TGCAGCGTTGGGATTGCATCGGGGGCAGGGGGCTACACCTTC.

The rearrangement joins TRBV30 to TRBJ2-3; D uncertain. In germline, CDR1 is GTSNPN, CDR2 SVGIG (reference sequence). The length of the CDR3 is 15 residues. Trimming shortened V by 2 bases and J by 1 base, and 13 bases separated the two germline ends. Here the CDR3 reads CAWSYSSIRTDTQYF. The CDR3 nucleotides are TGTGCCTGGAGTTACTCCTCAATCCGCACAGATACGCAGTATTTT.

V and J are TRBV7-9 and TRBJ1-5; D is uncertain. CDR3 length: 12 residues. CDR1 SEHNR and CDR2 FQNEAQ come from the germline V gene (reference sequence). V lost 4 bases and J 7 bases, leaving 8 bases between the germline ends. The DNA for the CDR3 is TGTGCCAGCAGCTCCGCGGGGCAGCCCCAGCATTTT. This translates into CASSSAGQPQHF.

V is TRBV7-9 and J is TRBJ2-7; 8 bases fit TRBD1. The CDR3 contains 16 residues. Germline-derived CDR1 and CDR2 are SEHNR and FQNEAQ (reference sequence). J was trimmed by 3 bases and V by 5 bases; bases with no gene match: 12. The CDR3 nucleotides are TGTGCCAGCAGCCCCAGCCGGACAGGGCCGCTCTACGAGCAGTACTTC. Translating gives CASSPSRTGPLYEQYF.

The chain joins TRBV7-8 to TRBJ2-7; 7 bases line up with TRBD2. CDR1 and CDR2 from the germline V gene are SGHVS and FQNEAQ. V shed 0 bases, J shed 4 bases, and the junction held 6 bases outside the gene matches. The length of the CDR3 is 15 residues. CDR3 in DNA: TGTGCCAGCAGCTTAGCGGGAGGGCCTTTGTACGAGCAGTACTTC. Amino acids: CASSLAGGPLYEQYF.

The chain is built from TRBV5-4 and TRBJ1-6, with 7 nucleotides matching TRBD1. Germline assignment: CDR1 SGHNT and CDR2 YYREEE (reference sequence). The V and J ends lost 3 bases and 7 bases, in that order; junction bases with no gene match: 4. The CDR3 is made up of 14 amino acids. The chain's CDR3 is CASSSQGVNSPLHF. The CDR3 DNA sequence: TGTGCCAGCAGCTCGCAGGGGGTGAATTCACCCCTCCACTTT.

The V gene is TRBV27, the J gene TRBJ2-3, with D perhaps assigned TRBD1 or TRBD2 (5 bases each). The CDR3 covers 15 residues. CDR1 MNHEY and CDR2 SMNVEV come from the germline V gene (reference sequence). V was cut by 4 bases and J by 1 base, with 12 bases left in between. The CDR3 DNA reads TGTGCCAGCAGTTATGGGGCGAGGGGCACAGATACGCAGTATTTT. Translation gives CASSYGARGTDTQYF.

J is TRBJ2-7 and V is TRBV5-1, with D unresolved. The V and J ends lost 2 bases and 2 bases respectively, with 11 bases between them. The V gene's germline CDR1 is SGHRS and CDR2 YFSETQ. CDR3 length equals 14 residues. CDR3 nucleotide sequence: TGCGCCAGCAGCTTTGAAGGGAACGCCTACGAGCAGTACTTC. Protein sequence: CASSFEGNAYEQYF. Supplemented by reference TRBV5-1 and TRBJ2-7, the full variable domain reads KAGVTQTPRYLIKTRGQQVTLSCSPISGHRSVSWYQQTPGQGLQFLFEYFSETQRNKGNFPGRFSGRQFSNSRSEMNVSTLELGDSALYLCASSFEGNAYEQYFGPGTRLTVT.

This clone appeared a few times. The rearrangement uses TRBV30 and TRBJ2-2; no definite D call. V was pared by 3 bases and J by 2 bases, with 10 bases between. This CDR3 comprises 14 residues. Germline loops: CDR1 GTSNPN, CDR2 SVGIG (reference sequence). This CDR3 reads CAWRGQPNTGELFF. CDR3 nucleotides: TGTGCCTGGAGAGGGCAACCAAACACCGGGGAGCTGTTTTTT.